This is a list of T cell receptor beta chains from one sample in a study of cytomegalovirus exposure and HLA in healthy donors. The method was immunoSEQ multiplex PCR; TCRdb's version includes in-frame clones alone and lacks a portion of them. Here the sample spans 95,000 to 100,000 clones, around 79% being singletons. Sequenced sample: PBMCs. Receptor source: a woman aged 40 to 50 in good health and CMV-seronegative. The CDR3 runs from the conserved cysteine through the conserved F or W. D genes are given only for firm matches. Size tells how often a clone was seen (once, few, many) or the class of an expanded clone, and some rows leave it out.

j_call	v_call	d_call	clone_size	cdr3_nt	cdr3_aa
TRBJ2-5	TRBV6-5	TRBD2	few	TGTGCCAGCAGTTCTAAAGCGGGGGGGGAGACCCAGTACTTC	CASSSKAGGETQYF
TRBJ2-7	TRBV20-1	NA	NA	TGCAGTGCTAGGTCTTCCTACGAGCAGTACTTC	CSARSSYEQYF
TRBJ2-7	TRBV7-9	TRBD2	NA	TGTGCCAGCAGCTTGACTAGCGGGGCGTACTCCTACGAGCAGTACTTC	CASSLTSGAYSYEQYF
TRBJ2-1	TRBV18	TRBD2	NA	TGTGCCAGCTCACCTCCGTATGCGGGGGACAATGAGCAGTTCTTC	CASSPPYAGDNEQFF
TRBJ2-7	TRBV7-9	TRBD1	once	TGTGCCAGCAGCTTAGACAGGGGGAGATACGAGCAGTACTTC	CASSLDRGRYEQYF
TRBJ2-1	TRBV21-1	NA	NA	TGTGCCAGCAGCAAAGGGCGGCTAGCGAGTAACAATGAGCAGTTCTTC	CASSKGRLASNNEQFF
TRBJ2-3	TRBV4-1	NA	NA	TGCGCCAGCAGCCAGTTCATATTCGGGGGGCCAGAAGATACGCAGTATTTT	CASSQFIFGGPEDTQYF
TRBJ2-1	TRBV4-1	NA	NA	TGCGCCAGCAGCCAGAGGGACTTCCCGGGGCTCAATGAGCAGTTCTTC	CASSQRDFPGLNEQFF
TRBJ2-7	TRBV7-9	NA	NA	TGTGCCAGCAGCTTAGTAAACTACGAGCAGTACTTC	CASSLVNYEQYF
TRBJ2-5	TRBV7-6	NA	NA	TGTGCCAGCAGCTTAGCCGAGGAGACCCAGTACTTC	CASSLAEETQYF
TRBJ2-7	TRBV9	NA	NA	TGTGCCAGCAGCGTCGGGGGCTCCTACGAGCAGTACTTC	CASSVGGSYEQYF
TRBJ2-3	TRBV10-1	TRBD2	NA	TGCGCCAGCAGTGAGTCGCCGGCTAGCGGGCCCAGCACAGATACGCAGTATTTT	CASSESPASGPSTDTQYF
TRBJ1-5	TRBV27	TRBD1	NA	TGTGCCAGCAGTCCCATAGGGGGACAGGGTCATCAGCCCCAGCATTTT	CASSPIGGQGHQPQHF
TRBJ2-3	TRBV14	NA	NA	TGTGCCAGCCAAAGGCTCGGAGGCACAGATACGCAGTATTTT	CASQRLGGTDTQYF
TRBJ1-1	TRBV7-9	TRBD1	NA	TGTGCCACTAGGGGGCTGGGCACTGAAGCTTTCTTT	CATRGLGTEAFF
TRBJ2-3	TRBV19	NA	NA	TGTGCCAGTAGGGCACTAGCTTCCGAGCCAGATACGCAGTATTTT	CASRALASEPDTQYF
TRBJ2-1	TRBV6-5	TRBD2	few	TGTGCCAGCAGTCGTGCGGGAGTCGCTGAGCAGTTCTTC	CASSRAGVAEQFF
TRBJ2-7	TRBV13	TRBD1	NA	TGTGCCAGCAGCTGGTGGACAGGGGGCGCTTACGAGCAGTACTTC	CASSWWTGGAYEQYF
TRBJ2-7	TRBV7-6	NA	NA	TGTGCCAGCAGCTTAGCGCCGGGGGACCGCTCTTCGTGGTACTTC	CASSLAPGDRSSWYF
TRBJ1-1	TRBV19	NA	NA	TGTGCCAGTACAAGGGAGGCAACTGAAGCTTTCTTT	CASTREATEAFF
TRBJ1-1	TRBV19	TRBD1	NA	TGTGCCAGTAGTATTTCCGCGGGGACAGGGGGCGGGTATAGGACTGAAGCTTTCTTT	CASSISAGTGGGYRTEAFF
TRBJ1-2	TRBV6-1	TRBD1	NA	TGTGCCAGCAGCCCCGACAGGGAGTGGGTTCACTTC	CASSPDREWVHF
TRBJ2-7	TRBV14	NA	NA	TGTGCCAGCAGCCAGTTGGCTTTGCAGTACTTC	CASSQLALQYF
TRBJ2-7	TRBV6-6	NA	once	TGTGCCAGCAGTTACTCGGCGGGCTCCTACGAGCAGTACTTC	CASSYSAGSYEQYF
TRBJ1-1	TRBV11-2	TRBD1	NA	TGTGCCAGCAGTGAAATAGACAGGGGCGTCACTGAAGCTTTCTTT	CASSEIDRGVTEAFF
TRBJ2-7	TRBV7-3	NA	NA	TGTGCCAGCAGCTTAACTCTCGGCGGACAAATGTCCGGAAGGTTGACCTACGAGCAGTACTTC	CASSLTLGGQMSGRLTYEQYF
TRBJ2-5	TRBV5-5	NA	once	TGTGCCAGTACCCAGGGTTTAGAGACCCAGTACTTC	CASTQGLETQYF
TRBJ2-6	TRBV2	TRBD1	NA	TGTGCCAGCACCCACAACCGGGACAGGGCCCGCTCTGGGGCCAACGTCCTGACTTTC	CASTHNRDRARSGANVLTF
TRBJ2-1	TRBV15	TRBD2	NA	TGTGCCACCAGCAGAGATAGCGGGAGCAGAGGCAATGAGCAGTTCTTC	CATSRDSGSRGNEQFF
TRBJ2-2	TRBV2	NA	NA	TGTGCCAGCAGTGAAGCGCTTCCCGGGGCCGGGGAGCTGTTTTTT	CASSEALPGAGELFF
TRBJ1-4	TRBV4-2	NA	NA	TGTGCCAGCAGCCAAGAGCGGAGAACTAATGAAAAACTGTTTTTT	CASSQERRTNEKLFF
TRBJ2-7	TRBV29-1	NA	few	TGCAGCGTTGTGAGGATGGATTCCTACGAGCAGTACTTC	CSVVRMDSYEQYF
TRBJ2-7	TRBV28	NA	once	TGTGCCAGCAGTTTCCGAGCGGAGACCTACGAGCAGTACTTC	CASSFRAETYEQYF
TRBJ2-5	TRBV9	TRBD2	NA	TGTGCCAGCAGCGTCATGGGGGGACTAGCAGAGACCCAGTACTTC	CASSVMGGLAETQYF
TRBJ2-7	TRBV6-1	NA	few	TGTGCCAGCAGTGACAGGATTTACTACGAGCAGTACTTC	CASSDRIYYEQYF
TRBJ2-7	TRBV2	TRBD1	NA	TGTGCCAGCAGTGATGATTCCCGGGACAGGGGGTGGCGGTCCTACGAGCAGTACTTC	CASSDDSRDRGWRSYEQYF
TRBJ2-1	TRBV30	TRBD2	NA	TGTGCCTGGAGTGTAGCCCTAGCGGGTCGGAGCCACAATGAGCAGTTCTTC	CAWSVALAGRSHNEQFF
TRBJ2-7	TRBV4-1	NA	NA	TGCGCCAGCAGCCGTTCGACTAGGGAGTGGTACGAGCAGTACTTC	CASSRSTREWYEQYF
TRBJ2-5	TRBV5-5	TRBD2	NA	TGTGCCAGCAGCTTTGGGACTAGCGGGAGGGCTGGGGAGGAGACCCAGTACTTC	CASSFGTSGRAGEETQYF
TRBJ2-7	TRBV12-5	NA	NA	TGTGCTAGTGGTTTGTACTACGAGCAGTACTTC	CASGLYYEQYF
TRBJ1-3	TRBV25-1	NA	once	TGTGCCAGCAGTGAAACGGGCTCTGGAAACACCATATATTTT	CASSETGSGNTIYF
TRBJ2-7	TRBV28	NA	NA	TGTGCCAGCATGGGGCGGGAATACGCCTCCTACGAGCAGTACTTC	CASMGREYASYEQYF
TRBJ2-7	TRBV7-6	TRBD2	NA	TGTGCCAGCAGCTCGGGTCTAGCGGGAAGTTACGAGCAGTACTTC	CASSSGLAGSYEQYF